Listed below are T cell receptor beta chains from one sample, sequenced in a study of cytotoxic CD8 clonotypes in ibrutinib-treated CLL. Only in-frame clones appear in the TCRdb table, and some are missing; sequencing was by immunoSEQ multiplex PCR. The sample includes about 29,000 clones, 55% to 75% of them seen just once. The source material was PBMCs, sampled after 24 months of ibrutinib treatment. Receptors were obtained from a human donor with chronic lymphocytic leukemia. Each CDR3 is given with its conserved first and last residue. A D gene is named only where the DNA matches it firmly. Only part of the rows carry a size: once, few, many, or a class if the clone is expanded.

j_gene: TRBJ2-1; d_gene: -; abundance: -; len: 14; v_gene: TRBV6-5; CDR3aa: CASSSGGNYNEQFF; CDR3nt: TGTGCCAGCAGTTCCGGCGGGAACTACAATGAGCAGTTCTTC
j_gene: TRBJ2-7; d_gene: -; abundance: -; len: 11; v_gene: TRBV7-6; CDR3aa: CASSSGGAVYF; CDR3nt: TGTGCCAGCAGCTCTGGGGGGGCTGTGTACTTC
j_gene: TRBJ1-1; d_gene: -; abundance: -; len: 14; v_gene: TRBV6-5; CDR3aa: CASSYSTMGRGTFF; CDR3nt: TGTGCCAGCAGTTACTCGACAATGGGGAGAGGGACTTTCTTT
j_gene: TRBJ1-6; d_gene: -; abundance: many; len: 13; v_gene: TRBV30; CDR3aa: CAWRDIYNSPLHF; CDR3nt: TGTGCCTGGAGGGACATCTATAATTCACCCCTCCACTTT
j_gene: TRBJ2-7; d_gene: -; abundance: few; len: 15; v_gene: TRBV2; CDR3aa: CASSEARLVSYEQYF; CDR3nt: TGTGCCAGCAGTGAAGCGCGGCTGGTTTCCTACGAGCAGTACTTC
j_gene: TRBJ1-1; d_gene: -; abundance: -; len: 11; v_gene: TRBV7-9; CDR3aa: CASSIQPGPSF; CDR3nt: TGTGCCAGCAGCATCCAACCCGGGCCAAGCTTT
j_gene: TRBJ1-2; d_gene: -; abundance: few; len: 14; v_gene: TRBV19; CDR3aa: CASSIGTRTYGYTF; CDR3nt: TGTGCCAGTAGTATAGGTACCAGGACCTATGGCTACACCTTC
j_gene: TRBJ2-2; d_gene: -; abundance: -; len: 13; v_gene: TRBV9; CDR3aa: CASSVAVAGELFF; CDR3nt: TGTGCCAGCAGCGTAGCCGTCGCCGGGGAGCTGTTTTTT
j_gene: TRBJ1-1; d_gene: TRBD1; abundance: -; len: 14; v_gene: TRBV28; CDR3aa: CASRQQGAETEAFF; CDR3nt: TGTGCCAGCCGCCAACAGGGGGCGGAAACTGAAGCTTTCTTT
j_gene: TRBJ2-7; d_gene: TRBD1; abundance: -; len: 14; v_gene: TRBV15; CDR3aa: CATSQGQGGYEQYF; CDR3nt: TGTGCCACCAGCCAGGGACAGGGCGGCTACGAGCAGTACTTC
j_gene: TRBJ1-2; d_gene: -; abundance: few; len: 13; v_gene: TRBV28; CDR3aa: CATSKANSAGYTF; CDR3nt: TGTGCCACCTCGAAGGCGAACAGTGCTGGCTACACCTTC
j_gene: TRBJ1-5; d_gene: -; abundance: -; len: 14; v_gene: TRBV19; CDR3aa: CASRPRTVNQPQHF; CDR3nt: TGTGCCAGTAGACCCCGGACAGTAAATCAGCCCCAGCATTTT
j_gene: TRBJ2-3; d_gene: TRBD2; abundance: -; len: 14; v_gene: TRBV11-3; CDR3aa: CASSRGGSTDTQYF; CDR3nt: TGTGCCAGCAGCCGCGGGGGGTCCACAGATACGCAGTATTTT
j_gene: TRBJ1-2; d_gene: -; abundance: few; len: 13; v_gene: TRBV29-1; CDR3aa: CSVEEFTGYGYTF; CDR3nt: TGCAGCGTTGAAGAGTTCACGGGCTATGGCTACACCTTC
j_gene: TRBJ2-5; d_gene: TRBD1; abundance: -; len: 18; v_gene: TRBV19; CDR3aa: CASSTTWGPGTGEETQYF; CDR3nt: TGTGCCAGTAGTACAACCTGGGGACCTGGGACAGGGGAGGAGACCCAGTACTTC
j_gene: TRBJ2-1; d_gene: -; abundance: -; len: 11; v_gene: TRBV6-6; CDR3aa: CASTVRWRLLF; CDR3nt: TGTGCCAGCACCGTACGGTGGCGTCTGCTCTTC
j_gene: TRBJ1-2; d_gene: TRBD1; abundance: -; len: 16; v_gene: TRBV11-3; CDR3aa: CASRGQGRISNYGYTF; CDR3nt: TGTGCCAGCAGGGGACAGGGGCGGATTTCTAACTATGGCTACACCTTC
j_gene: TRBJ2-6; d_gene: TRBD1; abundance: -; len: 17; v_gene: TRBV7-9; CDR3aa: CASRKGQGASGANVLTF; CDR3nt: TGTGCCAGCAGGAAGGGACAGGGGGCCTCTGGGGCCAACGTCCTGACTTTC
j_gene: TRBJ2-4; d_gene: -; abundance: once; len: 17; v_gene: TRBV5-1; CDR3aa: CASSLATMGLAKNIQYF; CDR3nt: TGCGCCAGCAGCTTGGCTACGATGGGTTTAGCCAAAAACATTCAGTACTTC
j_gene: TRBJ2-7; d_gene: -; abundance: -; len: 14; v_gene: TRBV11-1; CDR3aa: CASSLIPGAYEQYF; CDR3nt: TGTGCCAGCAGCTTAATCCCAGGAGCCTACGAGCAGTACTTC
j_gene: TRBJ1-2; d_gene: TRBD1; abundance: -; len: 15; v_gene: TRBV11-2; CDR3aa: CASSPRTGGSDGYTF; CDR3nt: TGTGCCAGCAGCCCCCGGACAGGGGGGTCAGATGGCTACACCTTC
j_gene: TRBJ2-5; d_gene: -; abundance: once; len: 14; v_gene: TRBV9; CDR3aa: CASSKGPLQETQYF; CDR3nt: TGTGCCAGCAGCAAGGGACCGCTCCAAGAGACCCAGTACTTC
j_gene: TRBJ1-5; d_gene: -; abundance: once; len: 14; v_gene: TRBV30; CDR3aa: CAWRVTGSNQPQHF; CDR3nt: TGTGCCTGGAGGGTGACAGGCAGCAATCAGCCCCAGCATTTT
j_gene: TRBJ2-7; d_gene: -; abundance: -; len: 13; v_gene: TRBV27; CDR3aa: CASTYMGGYEQYF; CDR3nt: TGTGCCAGTACCTACATGGGGGGCTACGAGCAGTACTTC
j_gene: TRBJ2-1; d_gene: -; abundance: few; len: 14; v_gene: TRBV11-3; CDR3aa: CASSLSDPRDEQFF; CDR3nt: TGTGCCAGCAGCCTTTCCGACCCCCGTGATGAGCAGTTCTTC
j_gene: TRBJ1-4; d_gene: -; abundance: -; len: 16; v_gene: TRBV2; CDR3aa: CATSWSGTSTNEKLFF; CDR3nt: TGTGCCACCAGCTGGTCAGGGACATCAACTAATGAAAAACTGTTTTTT
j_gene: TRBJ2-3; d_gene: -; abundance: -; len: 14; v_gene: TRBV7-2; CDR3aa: CASSRVGGTDTQYF; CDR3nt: TGTGCCAGCAGCCGAGTAGGGGGAACAGATACGCAGTATTTT
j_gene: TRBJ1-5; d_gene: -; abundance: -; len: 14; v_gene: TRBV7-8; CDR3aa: CASSPGRSGQPQHF; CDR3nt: TGTGCCAGCAGCCCCGGAAGGAGCGGTCAGCCCCAGCATTTT
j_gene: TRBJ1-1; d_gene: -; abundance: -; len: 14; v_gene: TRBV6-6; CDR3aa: CASLLQGTNTEAFF; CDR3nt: TGTGCCAGCTTATTACAAGGTACGAACACTGAAGCTTTCTTT
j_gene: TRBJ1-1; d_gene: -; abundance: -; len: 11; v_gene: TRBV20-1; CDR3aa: CSASPGAEAFF; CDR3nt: TGCAGTGCTAGCCCGGGGGCTGAAGCTTTCTTT
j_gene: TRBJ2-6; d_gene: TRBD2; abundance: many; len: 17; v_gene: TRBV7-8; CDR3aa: CASSLSGTPSGANVLTF; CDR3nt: TGTGCCAGCAGCTTAAGCGGGACGCCCTCTGGGGCCAACGTCCTGACTTTC
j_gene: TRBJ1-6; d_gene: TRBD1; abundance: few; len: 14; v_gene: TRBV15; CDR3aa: CATSRGTGHSPLHF; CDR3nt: TGTGCCACCAGCAGAGGGACAGGGCATTCACCCCTCCACTTT
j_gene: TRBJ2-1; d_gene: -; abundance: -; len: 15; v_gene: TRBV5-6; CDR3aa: CASSLKTGSYNEQFF; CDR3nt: TGTGCCAGCAGCTTGAAGACAGGCTCCTACAATGAGCAGTTCTTC
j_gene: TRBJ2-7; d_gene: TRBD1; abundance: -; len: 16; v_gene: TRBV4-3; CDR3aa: CASSQATGGARYEQYF; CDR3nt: TGCGCCAGCAGCCAGGCGACAGGGGGCGCGCGATACGAGCAGTACTTC
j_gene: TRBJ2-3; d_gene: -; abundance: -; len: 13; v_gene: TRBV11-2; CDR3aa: CASSLRRADTQYF; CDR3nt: TGTGCCAGCAGCTTAAGACGAGCAGATACGCAGTATTTT
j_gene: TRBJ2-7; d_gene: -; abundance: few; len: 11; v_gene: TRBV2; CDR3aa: CASTSYYEQYF; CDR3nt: TGTGCCAGCACTAGCTACTACGAGCAGTACTTC
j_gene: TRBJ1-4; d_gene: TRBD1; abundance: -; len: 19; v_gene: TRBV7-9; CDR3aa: CASSLRMGTYLQGNEKLFF; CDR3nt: TGTGCCAGCAGCTTAAGAATGGGCACCTACTTACAGGGGAATGAAAAACTGTTTTTT
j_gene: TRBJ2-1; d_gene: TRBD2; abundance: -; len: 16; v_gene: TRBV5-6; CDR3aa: CASSLSGSYAYNEQFF; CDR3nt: TGTGCCAGCAGCTTAAGCGGGAGTTATGCCTACAATGAGCAGTTCTTC
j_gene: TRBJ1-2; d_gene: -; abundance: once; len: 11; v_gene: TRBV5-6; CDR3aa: CASSLYLGYTF; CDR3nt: TGTGCCAGCAGCCTGTACCTTGGCTACACCTTC
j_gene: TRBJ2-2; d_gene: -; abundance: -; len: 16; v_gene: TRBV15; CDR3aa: CATRLLGGAKTGELFF; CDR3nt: TGTGCCACCAGATTGCTAGGGGGGGCTAAGACCGGGGAGCTGTTTTTT
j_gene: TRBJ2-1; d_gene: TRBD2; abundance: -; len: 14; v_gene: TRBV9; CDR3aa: CASSVGTSVHEQFF; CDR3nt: TGTGCCAGCAGCGTCGGGACTAGCGTCCATGAGCAGTTCTTC
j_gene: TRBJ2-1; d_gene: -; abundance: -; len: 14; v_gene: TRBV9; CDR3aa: CASSPLHGGGEQFF; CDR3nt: TGTGCCAGCAGCCCCCTTCACGGGGGCGGTGAGCAGTTCTTC
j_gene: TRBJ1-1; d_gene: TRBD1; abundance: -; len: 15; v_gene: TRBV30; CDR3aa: CAWSVVTGGYTEAFF; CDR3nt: TGTGCCTGGAGTGTAGTGACAGGGGGTTACACTGAAGCTTTCTTT
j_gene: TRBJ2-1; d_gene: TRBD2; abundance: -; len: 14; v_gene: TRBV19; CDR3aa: CASSIGASGGAVFF; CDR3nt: TGTGCCAGTAGTATAGGGGCTAGCGGGGGGGCCGTGTTCTTC
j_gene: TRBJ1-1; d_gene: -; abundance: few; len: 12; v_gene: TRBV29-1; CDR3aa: CSVGRSNTEAFF; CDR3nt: TGCAGCGTTGGGAGGAGTAACACTGAAGCTTTCTTT
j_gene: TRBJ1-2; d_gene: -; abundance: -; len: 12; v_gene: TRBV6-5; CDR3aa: CAAVGQNYGYTF; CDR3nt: TGTGCCGCAGTAGGGCAGAACTATGGCTACACCTTC
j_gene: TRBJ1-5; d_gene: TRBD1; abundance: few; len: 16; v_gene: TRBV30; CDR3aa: CAWSVPNGQGKQPQHF; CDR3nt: TGTGCCTGGAGTGTACCCAACGGACAGGGAAAACAGCCCCAGCATTTT
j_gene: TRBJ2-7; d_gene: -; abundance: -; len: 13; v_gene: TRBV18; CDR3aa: CASSPTGAYEQYF; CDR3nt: TGTGCCAGCTCACCCACCGGTGCCTACGAGCAGTACTTC
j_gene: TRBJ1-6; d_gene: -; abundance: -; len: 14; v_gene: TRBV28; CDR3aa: CASSLSDSRVALHF; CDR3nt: TGTGCCAGCAGCCTTTCGGACTCCAGGGTGGCCCTCCACTTT
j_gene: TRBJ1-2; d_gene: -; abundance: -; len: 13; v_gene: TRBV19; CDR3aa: CASSMGGNYGYTF; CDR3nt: TGTGCCAGTAGTATGGGAGGGAACTATGGCTACACCTTC
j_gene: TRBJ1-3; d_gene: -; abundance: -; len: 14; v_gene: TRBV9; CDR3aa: CASSVGGLGNTIYF; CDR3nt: TGTGCCAGCAGCGTAGGGGGGCTAGGAAACACCATATATTTT
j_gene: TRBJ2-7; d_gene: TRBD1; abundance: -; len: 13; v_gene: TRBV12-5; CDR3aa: CASGRDRGYEQYF; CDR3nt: TGTGCTAGTGGAAGGGACAGGGGTTACGAGCAGTACTTC
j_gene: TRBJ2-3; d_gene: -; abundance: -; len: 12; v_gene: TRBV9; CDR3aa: CASSYGMDTQYF; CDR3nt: TGTGCCAGCAGCTACGGGATGGATACGCAGTATTTT
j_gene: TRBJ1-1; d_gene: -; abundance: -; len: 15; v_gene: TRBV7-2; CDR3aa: CASSLGGGPNTEAFF; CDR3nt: TGTGCCAGCAGCTTAGGGGGAGGGCCGAACACTGAAGCTTTCTTT